This T cell receptor beta chain was sequenced during a study of cytomegalovirus exposure and HLA in healthy donors. Points from the study as a whole: TCR beta V- and J-gene trimming, according to a later analysis, was linked to a missense DCLRE1C variant. TCR beta V segments were, for the most part, productive about 87% or about 30% of the time in an earlier analysis. An Asian-associated ancestry cluster reportedly showed fewer N-insertions than the approximately 660-donor mean in a later analysis.

It was with 60 Vbeta and 13 Jbeta primers that the PCR ran. The table came from immunoSEQ multiplex PCR; TCRdb's copy has only in-frame clones and leaves some out. The sample lists 85,000 to 120,000 clones; roughly three quarters were seen once. The CDR3 runs to 13 residues. Germline V lookup: CDR1 SQVTM, CDR2 ANQGSEA. In the case of this clone: What it recognizes is unknown. Sequence at one end of the junction differs from germline and may be a read error.

Sequencing was done on a sample of PBMCs. J is TRBJ2-4 and V is TRBV29-1; D gene uncertain. The sequence was obtained from a male donor in good health and CMV-seropositive. CDR3 bases: TGCAGCGTCGAAGAGACCGAAGGAAACAGTCAGTACTTC. This translates into CSVEETEGNSQYF.